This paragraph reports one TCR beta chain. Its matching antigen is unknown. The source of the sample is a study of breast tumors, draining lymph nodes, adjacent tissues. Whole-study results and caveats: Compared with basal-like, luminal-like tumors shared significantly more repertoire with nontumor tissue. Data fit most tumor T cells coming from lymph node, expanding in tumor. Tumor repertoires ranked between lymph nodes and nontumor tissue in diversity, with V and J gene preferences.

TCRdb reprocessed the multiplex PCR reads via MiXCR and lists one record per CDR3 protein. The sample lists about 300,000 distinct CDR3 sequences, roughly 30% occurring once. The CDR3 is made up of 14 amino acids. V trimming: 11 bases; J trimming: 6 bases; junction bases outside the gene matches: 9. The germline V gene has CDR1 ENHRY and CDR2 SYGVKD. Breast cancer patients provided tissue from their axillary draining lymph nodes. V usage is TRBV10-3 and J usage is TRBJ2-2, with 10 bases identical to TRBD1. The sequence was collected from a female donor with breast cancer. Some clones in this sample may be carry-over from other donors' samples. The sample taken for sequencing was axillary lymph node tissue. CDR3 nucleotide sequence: TGTGCCCACGGCCGGGACAGGGGATCCGGGGAGCTGTTTTTT. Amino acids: CAHGRDRGSGELFF.